These 25 T cell receptor beta chains were sequenced from one sample in a study of shared clonotypes between healthy human individuals. Clones were read by immunoSEQ multiplex PCR, and TCRdb kept only the in-frame ones, dropping some. The repertoire holds a few million clones, with 85% to 95% as singletons. Material: naive CD4+ T cells from PBMCs. The sample's subset: CD45RA+ positively selected. All receptors come from a man in his late teens or twenties in good health. Some clones in this sample may be carry-over from other donors' samples.

The gene calls are TRBV11-2 and TRBJ2-7; weak D call: TRBD1 (6 bases). In germline, CDR1 is SGHAT, CDR2 FQNNGV. Trimming pared 5 bases from V and 9 bases from J, leaving 17 bases between. The CDR3 runs 13 residues. Written as DNA, the CDR3 is TGTGCCAGCAGCCTAAAGAGACAGGCCGTGCAGTACTTC. Its protein is CASSLKRQAVQYF.

The chain links TRBV6-1 to TRBJ2-1, with 7 bases lining up with TRBD2. CDR1 is MNHNS and CDR2 is SASEGT in the germline V gene. J gave up 10 bases and V 1 base, and 7 bases lay outside the gene matches. The CDR3 runs to 14 residues. CDR3 sequence (DNA): TGTGCCAGCAGTGAAGAATGGGCTAGCGGAGAGCAGTTCTTC. Protein: CASSEEWASGEQFF.

Of note for this clone: The sample contains more than one DNA sequence encoding this CDR3. V gene TRBV5-1 combines with J gene TRBJ2-1; the D is unclear. This CDR3 contains 13 residues. In germline, CDR1 is SGHRS, CDR2 YFSETQ. Trimming cost V 4 bases and J 3 bases, with 8 bases left between them. The CDR3 bases are TGCGCCAGCAGCCCGCGTGGCTACAATGAGCAGTTCTTC. Translating gives CASSPRGYNEQFF.

The V call is TRBV4-1, the J call TRBJ2-7; D unresolved. V lost 2 bases to trimming and J lost 9 bases, with 8 bases between them. The CDR3 extends over 11 amino acids. Germline values: CDR1 MGHRA, CDR2 YSYEKL. CDR3: CASSQSFTQYF. As DNA, the CDR3 is TGCGCCAGCAGCCAATCATTTACGCAGTACTTC.

The chain employs TRBV5-6 and TRBJ1-5; D gene uncertain. The CDR3 length is 16 residues. The germline CDR1 and CDR2 sequences are SGHDT and YYEEEE. With 3 bases removed from V and 0 bases from J, the gap between germline ends came to 13 bases. The CDR3 nucleotides read TGTGCCAGCAGCTCGAGTAGGGCGTATAGCAATCAGCCCCAGCATTTT. It translates to CASSSSRAYSNQPQHF.

This clone was seen just once. This chain connects TRBV11-3 to TRBJ2-1; D remains ambiguous. Trimming left V 5 bases short and J 5 bases short, with 10 bases between. Germline V gene lookup returns CDR1 SGHNT and CDR2 YENEEA. CDR3 length equals 13 residues. CDR3 nucleotide sequence: TGTGCCAGCAGCGCCGCGTGGGACAATGAGCAGTTCTTC. Translated: CASSAAWDNEQFF.

Regarding this clone: The same CDR3 can be traced to other DNA sequences in this sample. The chain recombines TRBV7-3 with TRBJ2-1; D gene uncertain. The germline CDR1 and CDR2 sequences are SGHTA and FQGTGA. Trimming left V 1 base short and J 3 bases short, with 7 bases between. This CDR3 is built from 14 residues. CDR3 protein: CASSLSSSYNEQFF. As DNA, the CDR3 is TGTGCCAGCAGCTTAAGTTCCAGCTACAATGAGCAGTTCTTC.

This chain joins TRBV29-1 and TRBJ2-7, with D uncertain. This CDR3 region has 11 residues. The V gene's germline CDR1 is SQVTM and CDR2 ANQGSEA. Trimming left V 4 bases short and J 2 bases short, with 6 bases between. The CDR3 protein is CSVVRAYEQYF. The CDR3, as DNA: TGCAGCGTTGTAAGGGCCTACGAGCAGTACTTC.

This chain joins TRBV6-6 and TRBJ1-1; possibly TRBD1 for D (5 bases). Trimming took 7 bases from V and 0 from J, leaving 12 bases between them. There are 14 residues in the CDR3. Germline CDR1 and CDR2: MNHNY and SVGAGI (reference sequence). The CDR3 is CASIPGGMNTEAFF. The CDR3 DNA reads as TGTGCCAGCATCCCGGGGGGGATGAACACTGAAGCTTTCTTT.

This chain links TRBV5-1 with TRBJ2-2; TRBD2 matches at 10 bases. V was pared by 4 bases and J by 6 bases, with 9 bases of the junction left unmatched. The CDR3 has 16 residues. Germline values: CDR1 SGHRS, CDR2 YFSETQ. CDR3 sequence reads: CASSPSSGSLSGELFF. CDR3 nucleotides: TGCGCCAGCAGCCCCTCTAGCGGGAGTCTCTCCGGGGAGCTGTTTTTT. The full variable domain, in which reference TRBV5-1 and TRBJ2-2 provide the parts outside the CDR3, is KAGVTQTPRYLIKTRGQQVTLSCSPISGHRSVSWYQQTPGQGLQFLFEYFSETQRNKGNFPGRFSGRQFSNSRSEMNVSTLELGDSALYLCASSPSSGSLSGELFFGEGSRLTVL.

J is TRBJ2-5 and V is TRBV6-5, with D perhaps given as TRBD1 or TRBD2 (6 bases each). From germline, CDR1 is MNHEY and CDR2 SVGAGI. V was pared by 8 bases and J by 2 bases, with 18 bases between. The CDR3 covers 15 residues. Written as DNA, the CDR3 is TGTGCCAGCCGAAAGGGGGGCCATCCACAAGAGACCCAGTACTTC. This codes for CASRKGGHPQETQYF.

The chain employs TRBV29-1 and TRBJ2-2; maybe TRBD1 (6 bases). The CDR3 sequence is 15 residues long. Germline CDR1 is SQVTM and CDR2 is ANQGSEA. With 7 bases removed from V and 4 bases from J, the gap between germline ends came to 19 bases. The CDR3 coding sequence is TGCAGCGGTGGTACAGGGTGGAGTGGCACCGGGGAGCTGTTTTTT. Translated, it gives CSGGTGWSGTGELFF.

The CDR3 DNA reads as TGTGCCAGCACCGGACCGGCGAACACTGAAGCTTTCTTT. Encoded protein: CASTGPANTEAFF. V usage is TRBV28 and J usage is TRBJ1-1, with unresolved D. Germline lookup yields CDR1 MDHEN and CDR2 SYDVKM. The CDR3 length is 13 residues. V was pared by 7 bases and J by 1 base, with 10 bases between.

The CDR3 is CASSQGRYSNQPQHF. The CDR3 nucleotides read TGTGCCAGCAGTCAAGGGCGTTATAGCAATCAGCCCCAGCATTTT. The V gene is TRBV27, the J gene TRBJ1-5, with D unresolved. Trimming stripped 5 bases from V and 0 bases from J, with 11 bases between. Germline V gene sequence: CDR1 MNHEY, CDR2 SMNVEV (reference sequence). CDR3 length: 15 amino acids.

This clone was found once. V and J are TRBV5-8 and TRBJ2-5; TRBD1 agrees at 8 bases. The CDR3 sequence is 15 residues long. Germline V gene lookup returns CDR1 SGHTS and CDR2 YDEGEE. After removal of 2 bases from V and 5 bases from J, the junction contained 8 bases not matched to a gene. The CDR3 sequence: CASSLTGGLWETQYF. DNA for the CDR3: TGTGCCAGCAGCTTAACAGGGGGGTTGTGGGAGACCCAGTACTTC.

V and J are TRBV7-3 and TRBJ2-1; no reliable D call. Trimming pared 3 bases from V and 7 bases from J, leaving 10 bases between. Germline CDR1 and CDR2: SGHTA and FQGTGA. There are 13 residues in the CDR3. CDR3 coding DNA: TGTGCCAGCAGCTTTGGGCCCGGTAATGAGCAGTTCTTC. As protein: CASSFGPGNEQFF.

V usage is TRBV30 and J usage is TRBJ2-4; no reliable D call. Germline loops: CDR1 GTSNPN, CDR2 SVGIG (reference sequence). Trimming took 1 base from V and 0 from J, leaving 10 bases between them. The CDR3 totals 15 residues. For the CDR3, the DNA is TGTGCCTGGAGTGAGGGTGGCCTAGCCAAAAACATTCAGTACTTC. Translating gives CAWSEGGLAKNIQYF.

V gene TRBV21-1 combines with J gene TRBJ2-2; the table's TRBD2 call for D was not verified on the DNA. TRBV21-1 corresponds to a pseudogene. This CDR3 comprises 13 residues. The CDR3 DNA reads TGTGCCAGCAGCAAATCGGGTAACGGGGAGCTGTTTTTT. Its protein is CASSKSGNGELFF.

The CDR3 reads CASTPGTGAQETQYF. The CDR3 nucleotides read TGTGCCAGTACCCCGGGGACAGGCGCGCAGGAGACCCAGTACTTC. This chain connects TRBV19 to TRBJ2-5; 8 nucleotides match TRBD1. The CDR3 contains 15 residues. Germline CDR1 reads LNHDA; CDR2 reads SQIVND (reference sequence). J gave up 5 bases and V 7 bases, and 12 bases lay outside the gene matches.

The chain uses TRBV29-1 and TRBJ2-2, with 9 bases lining up with TRBD1. Germline V gives CDR1 SQVTM, CDR2 ANQGSEA. J was trimmed by 0 bases and V by 5 bases; bases with no gene match: 1. The CDR3 contains 14 residues. CDR3 nucleotides: TGCAGCGTTTGGACAGGGGCGAACACCGGGGAGCTGTTTTTT. This gives the protein CSVWTGANTGELFF.

The chain combines TRBV30 with TRBJ1-1; D possibly corresponds to TRBD1 (5 bases). Germline V CDR1 and CDR2: GTSNPN, SVGIG (reference sequence). Deletions cut 3 bases from V and 0 bases from J, with 14 bases between. This CDR3 is built from 15 residues. The CDR3 coding sequence is TGTGCCTGGAGCATGGGGGTTGTAATGAACACTGAAGCTTTCTTT. Translating gives CAWSMGVVMNTEAFF.

This clone was recorded only once. V is TRBV28 and J is TRBJ2-5; possibly TRBD2 for D (5 bases). CDR3 size: 14 residues. Germline loops: CDR1 MDHEN, CDR2 SYDVKM. The V gene lost 3 bases and the J gene lost 7 bases, with 15 bases spanning the gap. The CDR3 sequence is CASSFGGPRGTQYF. CDR3 nucleotide sequence: TGTGCCAGCAGTTTTGGAGGCCCCCGTGGGACCCAGTACTTC.

This chain joins TRBV7-8 and TRBJ2-3; maybe TRBD1 (5 bases). Germline CDR1 and CDR2: SGHVS and FQNEAQ. V lost 5 bases and J 6 bases, leaving 12 bases between the germline ends. This CDR3 comprises 13 residues. CDR3: CASSAQGLDTQYF. CDR3 nucleotides: TGTGCCAGCAGCGCTCAGGGCCTGGATACGCAGTATTTT.

Turning to this clone: The identical CDR3 is also encoded by other nucleotide sequences in the sample. The chain uses TRBV28 and TRBJ2-7, with 8 nucleotides matching TRBD1. J lost 2 bases, V lost 6 bases, and 9 bases had no gene match. Germline CDR1 reads MDHEN; CDR2 reads SYDVKM. CDR3 length equals 15 residues. CDR3 in DNA: TGTGCCAGCAGCACCCCCGGACAGGGTCCCTACGAGCAGTACTTC. Translation: CASSTPGQGPYEQYF.

The chain joins TRBV28 to TRBJ2-2, with 9 nucleotides matching TRBD1. V lost 6 bases, J lost 5 bases, and 13 bases stayed unmatched. The CDR3 spans 17 residues. Germline V CDR1 and CDR2: MDHEN, SYDVKM. CDR3 bases: TGTGCCAGCAGCCTCATTGGGACAGGGTTTAAGACCGGGGAGCTGTTTTTT. Its translation: CASSLIGTGFKTGELFF.